Following are 30 T cell receptor beta chains from one sample sequenced in a study of OX40 agonist ivuxolimab in advanced cancers. The table came from immunoSEQ multiplex PCR; TCRdb's copy has only in-frame clones and leaves some out. The sample holds 80,000 or so clones, about 88% seen once. The specimen comprised CD4+ or CD8+ T cells sorted from blood, sampled in a trial of the OX40 agonist ivuxolimab. The source of these receptors is an adult with an advanced solid tumor such as melanoma, head and neck, liver or kidney cancer.

Ten or more counts support this clone. The chain joins TRBV9 to TRBJ2-1; TRBD2 agrees at 16 bases. V was clipped by 4 bases and J by 14 bases; unmatched bases: 6. CDR3 size: 14 residues. Germline CDR1 reads SGDLS; CDR2 reads YYNGEE. This chain's CDR3 is CASSKEGLAGGKFF. The DNA of the CDR3 is TGTGCCAGCAGCAAAGAGGGACTAGCGGGAGGGAAGTTCTTC. Full variable domain (missing parts from reference TRBV9 and TRBJ2-1): DSGVTQTPKHLITATGQRVTLRCSPRSGDLSVYWYQQSLDQGLQFLIQYYNGEERAKGNILERFSAQQFPDLHSELNLSSLELGDSALYFCASSKEGLAGGKFFGPGTRLTVL.

This rearrangement joins TRBV5-4 to TRBJ2-3; TRBD2 aligns across 10 bases. Germline V gene sequence: CDR1 SGHNT, CDR2 YYREEE (reference sequence). With V trimmed by 4 bases and J by 1 base, 15 bases remained unmatched. The CDR3 extends over 19 amino acids. CDR3 sequence (DNA): TGTGCCAGCAGCCTTCTTGGGTCTAGCGGGGGCCGCCGCACAGATACGCAGTATTTT. Amino acid sequence: CASSLLGSSGGRRTDTQYF.

This clone showed up just a few times. The V gene is TRBV19, the J gene TRBJ2-5; TRBD2 matches 7 bases. V gave up 6 bases and J gave up 0 bases; unmatched junction bases: 4. The CDR3 spans 14 residues. Germline CDR1 is LNHDA and CDR2 is SQIVND (reference sequence). The CDR3 nucleotides are TGTGCCAGTAGGCAAGCGGGGTACCAAGAGACCCAGTACTTC. The encoded protein is CASRQAGYQETQYF.

J is TRBJ2-7 and V is TRBV2; D is undetermined. Germline assignment: CDR1 SNHLY and CDR2 FYNNEI. There are 13 residues in the CDR3. Trimming took off 3 bases at V and 4 bases at J, with 10 bases between the two ends. The CDR3 DNA sequence: TGTGCCAGCAGTGATCCCAGTAATTACGAGCAGTACTTC. Protein product: CASSDPSNYEQYF.

V is TRBV28 and J is TRBJ2-2; D not certain. V lost 8 bases and J 3 bases, leaving 7 bases between the germline ends. The CDR3 runs to 12 residues. The germline V gene encodes CDR1 MDHEN and CDR2 SYDVKM. The CDR3 bases are TGTGCCAGCCTCTGGGACACCGGGGAGCTGTTTTTT. Translating gives CASLWDTGELFF.

V usage is TRBV7-3 and J usage is TRBJ2-1; perhaps TRBD2 as D (7 bases). With 5 bases removed from V and 8 bases from J, the gap between germline ends came to 16 bases. The length of the CDR3 is 14 residues. Germline assignment: CDR1 SGHTA and CDR2 FQGTGA. The CDR3 region is CASSPGRGTHEQFF. The CDR3 bases are TGTGCCAGCAGCCCCGGGCGGGGGACACATGAGCAGTTCTTC. Full variable domain (missing parts from reference TRBV7-3 and TRBJ2-1): GAGVSQTPSNKVTEKGKYVELRCDPISGHTALYWYRQSLGQGPEFLIYFQGTGAADDSGLPNDRFFAVRPEGSVSTLKIQRTERGDSAVYLCASSPGRGTHEQFFGPGTRLTVL.

V gene TRBV29-1 combines with J gene TRBJ1-2, with D unresolved. V was cut by 4 bases and J by 0 bases, with 6 bases left in between. The CDR3 has 12 amino acids. CDR1 and CDR2 from the germline V gene are SQVTM and ANQGSEA. In DNA form, the CDR3 reads TGCAGCGTTGGGGCCACTAACTATGGCTACACCTTC. Protein sequence: CSVGATNYGYTF.

The chain uses TRBV6-1 and TRBJ2-7, with D possibly matching TRBD2 (7 bases). The CDR3 contains 15 residues. Between the trimmed V and J ends, which lost 6 bases and 3 bases, there was a span of 18 bases. CDR1 MNHNS and CDR2 SASEGT come from the germline V gene. The CDR3 is CASSARGAPLYEQYF. The DNA of the CDR3 is TGTGCCAGCAGCGCCCGGGGGGCTCCCCTCTACGAGCAGTACTTC.

This clone has only a few counts. V usage is TRBV7-2 and J usage is TRBJ2-2; no clear D. Germline V gene lookup returns CDR1 SGHTA and CDR2 FQGNSA. V shed 5 bases and J shed 6 bases, with 7 bases lying between them. The CDR3 spans 12 residues. The chain's CDR3 is CASSTDAGELFF. CDR3 sequence (DNA): TGTGCCAGCAGCACGGACGCCGGGGAGCTGTTTTTT.

J is TRBJ2-3 and V is TRBV27; 7 bases line up with TRBD2. The germline CDR1 and CDR2 sequences are MNHEY and SMNVEV (reference sequence). This CDR3 comprises 16 residues. V shed 6 bases, J shed 2 bases, and the junction held 11 bases outside the gene matches. The CDR3 DNA sequence: TGTGCCAGCAGGTCTGAGTTGCGGGGGACCACAGATACGCAGTATTTT. Translated, it gives CASRSELRGTTDTQYF.

The genes are TRBV11-2 and TRBJ2-7; a weak D match, TRBD1 (5 bases). Germline assignment: CDR1 SGHAT and CDR2 FQNNGV. V lost 8 bases, J lost 3 bases, and 17 bases lay in between. The CDR3 loop spans 14 amino acids. CDR3 bases: TGTGCCAGCGCCCCCGGCAGGGCTCTCTACGAGCAGTACTTC. Translated: CASAPGRALYEQYF.

J is TRBJ1-2 and V is TRBV6-6; a possible D gene is TRBD1 (6 bases). CDR3 size: 14 residues. V lost 4 bases and J 6 bases, leaving 15 bases between the germline ends. From germline, CDR1 is MNHNY and CDR2 SVGAGI (reference sequence). CDR3 sequence: CASSFNPGANGYTF. CDR3 DNA sequence: TGTGCCAGCAGTTTTAACCCGGGGGCCAATGGCTACACCTTC.

The chain couples TRBV21-1 to TRBJ2-2; TRBD1 was called by the table and not checked on the DNA. TRBV21-1 is recorded as a pseudogene. The CDR3 spans 17 residues. CDR3 region: CASSSLPARQDTGELFF. CDR3 in DNA: TGTGCCAGCAGCAGCCTCCCCGCCAGACAGGACACCGGGGAGCTGTTTTTT.

In this sample, this clone turned up a few times. This chain joins TRBV5-1 and TRBJ2-1; TRBD2 aligns across 8 bases. The CDR3 contains 15 residues. Trimming took 0 bases from V and 5 from J; bases not matched to a gene: 4. Germline CDR1 SGHRS, CDR2 YFSETQ. This CDR3 reads CASSLATSGNNEQFF. DNA for the CDR3: TGCGCCAGCAGCTTGGCTACTAGCGGTAACAATGAGCAGTTCTTC.

The chain recombines TRBV29-1 with TRBJ2-7; 7 positions match TRBD1. This CDR3 comprises 15 residues. V dropped 0 bases and J dropped 2; count of bases not matched to a gene: 7. CDR1 is SQVTM, CDR2 ANQGSEA, per germline. CDR3: CSVEDRRQGTYEQYF. The CDR3 DNA reads TGCAGCGTTGAAGATAGGAGACAGGGTACCTACGAGCAGTACTTC.

This clone was counted between two and nine times. This chain uses TRBV4-1 with TRBJ1-5; TRBD1 might be the D (5 bases). The CDR3 is 15 amino acids. Germline V CDR1 and CDR2: MGHRA, YSYEKL. Trimming took 0 bases from V and 8 from J, leaving 14 bases between them. The CDR3 coding sequence is TGCGCCAGCAGCCAAGATCGACAGACCGGGGAGCCCCAGCATTTT. It encodes CASSQDRQTGEPQHF.

This chain joins TRBV7-9 and TRBJ2-1, with D possibly being TRBD2 (5 bases). Trimming stripped 4 bases from V and 7 bases from J, with 14 bases between. Germline V lookup: CDR1 SEHNR, CDR2 FQNEAQ (reference sequence). The CDR3 consists of 14 residues. DNA for the CDR3: TGTGCCAGCAGCTCAGCGGATCTTTCTAATGAGCAGTTCTTC. It is translated as CASSSADLSNEQFF.

This clone was seen more than once but under ten times. The chain joins TRBV19 to TRBJ1-2; TRBD1 might be the D (5 bases). V gave up 7 bases and J gave up 8 bases, with 14 bases separating them. The CDR3 loop spans 12 amino acids. Germline-derived CDR1 and CDR2 are LNHDA and SQIVND (reference sequence). The CDR3: CASTERDRGYTF. Here the CDR3 DNA reads TGTGCCAGTACCGAAAGGGACCGGGGCTACACCTTC.

The chain couples TRBV14 to TRBJ2-3; TRBD2 aligns across 15 bases. CDR1 and CDR2 (germline): SGHDN, FVKESK. This CDR3 region has 19 residues. The ends lost 3 bases at V and 0 bases at J; junction bases unmatched: 7. As DNA, the CDR3 is TGTGCCAGCAGCCACCCGGGACTAGCGGGAGGCACTAGCACAGATACGCAGTATTTT. This sequence encodes CASSHPGLAGGTSTDTQYF.

This rearrangement joins TRBV4-1 to TRBJ2-7, with D possibly TRBD2 on 5 matching bases. Germline CDR1 MGHRA, CDR2 YSYEKL. The CDR3 extends over 15 amino acids. V lost 4 bases to trimming and J lost 1 base, with 14 bases between them. CDR3 sequence: CASSLTRLVSYEQYF. In DNA form, the CDR3 reads TGCGCCAGCAGCCTAACTAGACTCGTTTCCTACGAGCAGTACTTC.

This rearrangement joins TRBV20-1 to TRBJ2-1; 9 nucleotides agree with TRBD1. The CDR3 runs to 11 residues. Germline CDR1 reads DFQATT; CDR2 reads SNEGSKA (reference sequence). The CDR3 DNA reads TGCAGCGGACAGGGGATCGATGAGCAGTTCTTC. Translating it yields CSGQGIDEQFF.

This clone was recorded once. The CDR3 spells CASSLPGAGELFF. The CDR3, as DNA: TGCGCCAGCAGCTTGCCAGGGGCCGGGGAGCTGTTTTTT. The chain couples TRBV5-1 to TRBJ2-2; D is perhaps TRBD1 (6 bases). CDR1 SGHRS and CDR2 YFSETQ come from the germline V gene. The CDR3 has 13 amino acids. V shed 1 base and J shed 6 bases, with 7 bases lying between them.

The rearrangement links TRBV6-5 to TRBJ2-7; D might be TRBD2 (6 bases). The CDR3 consists of 13 residues. Trimming pared 9 bases from V and 0 bases from J, leaving 12 bases between. Germline lookup yields CDR1 MNHEY and CDR2 SVGAGI. For the CDR3, the DNA is TGTGCCAGTCGGGACTCCAGCTCCTACGAGCAGTACTTC. Its protein is CASRDSSSYEQYF.

The chain is built from TRBV7-2 and TRBJ1-2; 7 bases map to TRBD1. The CDR3 has 14 amino acids. The J segment lost 2 bases and the V segment lost 3 bases, leaving 3 bases of the junction unmatched. Per the germline V gene, CDR1 is SGHTA and CDR2 is FQGNSA. The CDR3 DNA sequence: TGTGCCAGCAGCTTCATGGGACAGAACTATGGCTACACCTTC. Translating gives CASSFMGQNYGYTF.

The chain combines TRBV9 with TRBJ2-5; D gene ambiguous. The CDR3 is 15 amino acids. Germline V gene data show CDR1 as SGDLS and CDR2 as YYNGEE. The V gene lost 2 bases and the J gene lost 0 bases, with 11 bases spanning the gap. The CDR3 loop reads CASSVVGSYQETQYF. In DNA, the CDR3 is TGTGCCAGCAGCGTCGTTGGGTCGTACCAAGAGACCCAGTACTTC. The full variable domain, in which reference TRBV9 and TRBJ2-5 provide the parts outside the CDR3, is DSGVTQTPKHLITATGQRVTLRCSPRSGDLSVYWYQQSLDQGLQFLIQYYNGEERAKGNILERFSAQQFPDLHSELNLSSLELGDSALYFCASSVVGSYQETQYFGPGTRLLVL.

This sequence joins TRBV28 and TRBJ1-5, with D tentatively TRBD1 (5 bases). This CDR3 comprises 17 residues. The germline gives CDR1 MDHEN, CDR2 SYDVKM. The V end lost 5 bases, the J end lost 0 bases, and 17 bases lay between the germline ends. The CDR3 region has the DNA TGTGCCAGCAGTCCCCGTCGAACAGGAAATAGCAATCAGCCCCAGCATTTT. Its translation is CASSPRRTGNSNQPQHF.

The V and J genes are TRBV11-2 and TRBJ2-2; D is undetermined. From germline, CDR1 is SGHAT and CDR2 FQNNGV. The germline V and J ends were trimmed by 1 base and 5 bases, with 5 bases remaining between them. This CDR3 is 13 amino acids long. CDR3 sequence reads: CASSLAATGELFF. CDR3 in DNA: TGTGCCAGCAGCTTAGCGGCGACCGGGGAGCTGTTTTTT. Complete variable domain (other parts from reference TRBV11-2 and TRBJ2-2): EAGVAQSPRYKIIEKRQSVAFWCNPISGHATLYWYQQILGQGPKLLIQFQNNGVVDDSQLPKDRFSAERLKGVDSTLKIQPAKLEDSAVYLCASSLAATGELFFGEGSRLTVL.

This chain links TRBV7-3 with TRBJ2-1; unclear D gene. The CDR3 contains 13 residues. Germline V CDR1 and CDR2: SGHTA, FQGTGA. Trimming removed 4 bases at V and 10 bases at J, with 14 bases between. This CDR3 is CASSSGPELEQFF. The CDR3 DNA is TGTGCCAGCAGCTCCGGCCCTGAGCTAGAGCAGTTCTTC.

The chain employs TRBV7-2 and TRBJ2-1; 8 bases align to TRBD1. Germline V lookup: CDR1 SGHTA, CDR2 FQGNSA. Unmatched junction bases numbered 6, after V lost 5 bases and J lost 3 bases. CDR3 size: 15 residues. The CDR3 coding sequence is TGTGCCAGCAGCCTAGGAGGACAGGGCTACAATGAGCAGTTCTTC. This sequence encodes CASSLGGQGYNEQFF.

The rearrangement links TRBV19 to TRBJ2-4; 10 positions agree with TRBD1. Trimming removed 3 bases from V and 4 bases from J; junction bases left unmatched: 6. CDR1 and CDR2 from the germline V gene are LNHDA and SQIVND (reference sequence). The CDR3 sequence is 16 residues long. The CDR3 is CASSIPGTGEKNIQYF. In DNA, the CDR3 is TGTGCCAGTAGTATCCCCGGGACAGGGGAAAAAAACATTCAGTACTTC.